The entry that follows covers one T cell receptor beta chain sequence. This entry is derived from a study of blood T cell repertoires in COVID-19. Study in general: Some COVID-19 samples were acute and others convalescent; all came from the United States, Italy and Spain. PBMCs, B-cell-depleted T cells, or T cells provided the cDNA or gDNA that made up the material.

Trimming stripped 11 bases from V and 5 bases from J, with 24 bases between. Germline CDR1 reads SEHNR; CDR2 reads FQNEAQ (reference sequence). This CDR3 is built from 15 residues. As originally analysed: Estimation of nucleated cell counts was performed using reference gene primer amplification. Produced via immunoSEQ multiplex PCR; TCRdb's table is partial and in-frame only. V and J calls plus clone size are reproduced from that table; the DNA served to infer D and trimming. Among roughly 340,000 clones, around nine tenths were seen once, and the ten largest hold roughly 3%. Input material: peripheral blood. The receptor comes from a woman aged 18-29 years who had recovered from COVID-19. The rearrangement links TRBV7-9 to TRBJ2-5; no definite D call. Written as DNA, the CDR3 is TGTGCCCTCCGCGAAATCCTCAGGCCACAGGAGACCCAGTACTTC. Its translation is CALREILRPQETQYF.